This T cell receptor beta chain originates from a study of T-cell memory formation after mild COVID-19. Points from the study as a whole: Chiefly within CM and EM were the contracting CD4+ clones; CD8+ ones were within EMRA. Clones contracting over day 15 to 85 were CD4/CD8 balanced, with later expanders leaning CD4+. Cross-reactive memory appears to have joined, as suggested by some responding clones showing up in pre-infection memory.

TCRdb re-analysed the 5' RACE reads in MiXCR, keeping a single row per CDR3 protein. Counted here are 110,000 to 150,000 distinct CDR3 sequences, about 25% occurring once; the ten biggest clones make up around 22%. The germline V gene encodes CDR1 SGHVS and CDR2 FQNEAQ. The length of the CDR3 is 12 residues. V was cut by 4 bases and J by 8 bases, with 9 bases left in between. Concerning this clonotype itself: The antigen is not known.

Sequenced sample: PBMCs or a T cell subset sorted from them (not recorded which). The chain is built from TRBV7-8 and TRBJ2-1; perhaps TRBD1 as D (6 bases). This TCR was sampled from an adult woman who had mild COVID-19 (a few samples of this study predate the infection). Cell type and time point are not known. The CDR3 spells CASSSDRHEQFF. CDR3 coding DNA: TGTGCCAGCAGCTCCGACAGGCATGAGCAGTTCTTC.